The TCR beta chain described here comes from a study of T cells in Graves' hyperthyroidism and ophthalmopathy. This clonotype was recorded at least ten times. The CDR3 has 13 amino acids. Germline assignment: CDR1 SGHVS and CDR2 FQNEAQ. Deletions cut 5 bases from V and 6 bases from J, with 14 bases between. There were TCR beta CDR3 regions amplified from RNA transcripts. The primer set for the first-round RT-PCR of the TCR CDR3 was HTBI. In TCRdb, the multiplex PCR reads were re-called with MiXCR into one record per CDR3 protein. The table shows around 800,000 distinct CDR3 sequences, with 35% to 40% occurring only once. Diagnosis rested on symptoms, serum thyroxine and TRAb, thyroid ultrasound, and orbital computed tomography.

The V and J genes are TRBV7-8 and TRBJ2-7; D perhaps matches TRBD2 (6 bases). The receptor was derived from a young man with Graves' hyperthyroidism. Sequencing was done on a sample of blood. Written as DNA, the CDR3 is TGTGCCAGCAGCCCGGGGGAGGACCGCGAGCAGTACTTC. Protein sequence: CASSPGEDREQYF. The full variable domain, in which reference TRBV7-8 and TRBJ2-7 provide the parts outside the CDR3, is GAGVSQSPRYKVAKRGQDVALRCDPISGHVSLFWYQQALGQGPEFLTYFQNEAQLDKSGLPSDRFFAERPEGSVSTLKIQRTQQEDSAVYLCASSPGEDREQYFGPGTRLTVT.